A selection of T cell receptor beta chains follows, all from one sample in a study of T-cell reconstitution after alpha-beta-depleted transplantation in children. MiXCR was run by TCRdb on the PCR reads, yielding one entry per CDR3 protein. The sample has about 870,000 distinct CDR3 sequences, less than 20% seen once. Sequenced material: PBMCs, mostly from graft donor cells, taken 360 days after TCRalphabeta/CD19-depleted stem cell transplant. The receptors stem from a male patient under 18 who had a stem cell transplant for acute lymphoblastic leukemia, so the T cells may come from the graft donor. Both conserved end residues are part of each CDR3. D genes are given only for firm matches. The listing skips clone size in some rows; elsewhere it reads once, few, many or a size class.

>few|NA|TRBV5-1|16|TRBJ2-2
CASSLGANSNTGELFF
TGCGCCAGCAGCTTGGGAGCCAACTCGAACACCGGGGAGCTGTTTTTT
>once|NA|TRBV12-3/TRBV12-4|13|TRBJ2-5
CASLRRGEETQYF
TGTGCCAGCCTCCGGCGGGGAGAAGAGACCCAGTACTTC
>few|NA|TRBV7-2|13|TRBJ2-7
CASSLAGPLEQYF
TGTGCCAGCAGCTTGGCAGGGCCCCTCGAGCAGTACTTC
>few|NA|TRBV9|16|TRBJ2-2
CASSVEAGLMTGELFF
TGTGCCAGCAGCGTAGAAGCAGGATTGATGACCGGGGAGCTGTTTTTT
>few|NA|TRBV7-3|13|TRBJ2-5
CASSPDSRETQYF
TGTGCCAGCAGCCCCGACTCCCGGGAGACCCAGTACTTC
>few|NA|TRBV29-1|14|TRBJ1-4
CSVGSREFDEKLFF
TGCAGCGTTGGAAGTCGGGAGTTTGATGAAAAACTGTTTTTT
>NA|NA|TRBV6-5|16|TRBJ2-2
CASSYSRVANTGELFF
TGTGCCAGCAGTTACTCGAGGGTCGCGAACACCGGGGAGCTGTTTTTT
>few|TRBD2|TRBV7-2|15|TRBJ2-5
CASSLGLAEGETQYF
TGTGCCAGCAGCTTGGGACTAGCGGAGGGGGAGACCCAGTACTTC
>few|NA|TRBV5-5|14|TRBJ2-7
CASSFRQHTYEQYF
TGTGCCAGCAGCTTCAGACAGCATACCTACGAGCAGTACTTC
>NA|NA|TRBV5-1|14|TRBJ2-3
CASSLGRQRDTQYF
TGCGCCAGCAGCTTGGGACGGCAGAGGGATACGCAGTATTTT
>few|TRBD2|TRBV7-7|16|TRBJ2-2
CASSITSGGLTGELFF
TGTGCCAGCAGCATCACTAGCGGGGGCCTCACCGGGGAGCTGTTTTTT
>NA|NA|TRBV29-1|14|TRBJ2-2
CSVLSAPNTGELFF
TGCAGCGTTCTGAGTGCCCCGAACACCGGGGAGCTGTTTTTT
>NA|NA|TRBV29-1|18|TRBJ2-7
CSVLVKTIKIRKTYEQYF
TGCAGCGTTCTTGTAAAGACTATCAAAATCCGAAAGACCTACGAGCAGTACTTC
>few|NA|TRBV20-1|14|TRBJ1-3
CSAREGRALGTIYF
TGCAGTGCTAGAGAGGGCCGGGCCCTGGGCACCATATATTTT
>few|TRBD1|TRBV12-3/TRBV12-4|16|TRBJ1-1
CASRPDRGLFNTEAFF
TGTGCCAGCAGACCGGACAGGGGGCTGTTCAACACTGAAGCTTTCTTT
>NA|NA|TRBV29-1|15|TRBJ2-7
CSVLPQAGNSYEQYF
TGCAGCGTCCTACCCCAGGCGGGGAACTCCTACGAGCAGTACTTC
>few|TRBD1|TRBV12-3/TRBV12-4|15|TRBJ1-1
CASSPTGPLNTEAFF
TGTGCCAGCAGTCCGACAGGGCCCTTGAACACTGAAGCTTTCTTT
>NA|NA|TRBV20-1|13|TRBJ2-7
CSARQGFSYEQYF
TGCAGTGCTAGACAGGGGTTCAGCTACGAGCAGTACTTC
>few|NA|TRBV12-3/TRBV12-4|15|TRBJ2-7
CASSLERLGAYEQYF
TGTGCCAGCAGTTTGGAGCGCCTTGGGGCTTACGAGCAGTACTTC
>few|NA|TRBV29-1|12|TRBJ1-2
CSASGTDYGYTF
TGCAGCGCCTCCGGGACGGACTATGGCTACACCTTC
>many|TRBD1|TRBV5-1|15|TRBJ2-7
CASSSDRAGFYEQYF
TGCGCCAGCAGCAGTGACAGGGCTGGGTTCTACGAGCAGTACTTC
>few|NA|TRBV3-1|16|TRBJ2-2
CASRRGTSWYTGELFF
TGTGCCAGCAGACGCGGGACTTCGTGGTACACCGGGGAGCTGTTTTTT
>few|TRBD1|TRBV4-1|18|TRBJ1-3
CASSQQQGARYPGNTIYF
TGCGCCAGCAGCCAACAACAGGGGGCGAGATATCCTGGAAACACCATATATTTT
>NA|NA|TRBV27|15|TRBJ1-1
CASSQPGRMNTEAFF
TGTGCCAGCAGTCAACCGGGACGGATGAACACTGAAGCTTTCTTT
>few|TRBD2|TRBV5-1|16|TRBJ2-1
CASSLGGGLSGGEQFF
TGCGCCAGCAGCTTGGGGGGGGGACTCTCCGGCGGTGAGCAGTTCTTC
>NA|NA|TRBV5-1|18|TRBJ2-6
CASSLTGTQVPGANVLTF
TGCGCCAGCAGCTTGACCGGGACCCAGGTGCCTGGGGCCAACGTCCTGACTTTC
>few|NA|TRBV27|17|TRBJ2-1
CASSLWLGLEGVNEQFF
TGTGCCAGCAGTTTATGGCTTGGCCTTGAAGGGGTCAATGAGCAGTTCTTC
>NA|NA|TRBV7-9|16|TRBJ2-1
CASSYAFPDRPRGQFF
TGTGCCAGCAGCTACGCCTTTCCCGACAGGCCTCGCGGGCAGTTCTTC
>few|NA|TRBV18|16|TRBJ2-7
CASSPPRISSSYEQYF
TGTGCCAGCTCACCACCTAGGATTTCGAGCTCCTACGAGCAGTACTTC
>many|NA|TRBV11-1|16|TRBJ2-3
CASSSSDSRPTDTQYF
TGTGCCAGCAGCTCCTCGGACTCGAGGCCCACAGATACGCAGTATTTT
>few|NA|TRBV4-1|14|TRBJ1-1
CASSQVHTVWEAFF
TGCGCCAGCAGCCAAGTCCACACGGTATGGGAAGCTTTCTTT
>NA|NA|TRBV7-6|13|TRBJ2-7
CASSYSTTGQQYF
TGTGCCAGCAGCTACTCGACAACGGGCCAGCAGTACTTC
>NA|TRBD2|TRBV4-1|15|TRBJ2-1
CASSDIGREGNEQFF
TGCGCCAGCAGCGACATAGGGAGGGAGGGCAATGAGCAGTTCTTC
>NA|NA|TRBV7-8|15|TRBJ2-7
CASSLTLGVVNEQCF
TGTGCCAGCAGCTTAACCCTAGGTGTAGTAAACGAGCAGTGCTTC
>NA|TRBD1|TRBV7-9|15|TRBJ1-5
CASSWGQGQNQPQHF
TGTGCCAGCAGCTGGGGACAGGGGCAGAATCAGCCCCAGCATTTT
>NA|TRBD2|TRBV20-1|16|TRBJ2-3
CSANPHSSGSTDTQYF
TGCAGTGCTAACCCCCACTCTAGCGGGAGCACAGATACGCAGTATTTT
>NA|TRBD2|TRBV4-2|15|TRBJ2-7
CASRSHSGRADEQYF
TGTGCCAGCCGATCTCATAGCGGGAGGGCCGACGAGCAGTACTTC
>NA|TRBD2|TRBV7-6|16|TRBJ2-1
CASSLGNGRAYNEQFF
TGTGCCAGCAGCTTAGGAAACGGGAGGGCCTACAATGAGCAGTTCTTC
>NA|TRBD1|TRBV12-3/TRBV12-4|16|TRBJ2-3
CASSLRRGRVLDTQYF
TGTGCCAGCAGTCTACGCAGGGGGCGCGTTTTGGATACGCAGTATTTT
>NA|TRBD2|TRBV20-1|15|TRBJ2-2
CSANQREGDTGELFF
TGCAGCGCGAACCAGCGGGAGGGAGACACCGGGGAGCTGTTTTTT
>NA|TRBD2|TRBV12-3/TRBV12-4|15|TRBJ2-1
CASSWGSGSYNEQFF
TGTGCCAGCAGTTGGGGTAGCGGGAGTTACAATGAGCAGTTCTTC
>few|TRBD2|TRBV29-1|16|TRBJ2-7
CSVAGWLAGESSEQYF
TGCAGCGTTGCCGGATGGCTAGCGGGAGAGAGTAGCGAGCAGTACTTC
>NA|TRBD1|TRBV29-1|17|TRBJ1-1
CSVPKTRDRGLNTEAFF
TGCAGCGTTCCAAAGACTCGGGACAGGGGGTTGAACACTGAAGCTTTCTTT
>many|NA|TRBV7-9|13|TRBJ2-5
CASSQTRAETQYF
TGTGCCAGCAGTCAGACAAGGGCAGAGACCCAGTACTTC
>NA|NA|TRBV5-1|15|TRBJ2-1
CASSPASSSYNEQFF
TGCGCCAGCAGCCCCGCGTCAAGCTCCTACAATGAGCAGTTCTTC
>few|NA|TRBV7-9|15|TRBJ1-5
CASSLYGDRNQPQHF
TGTGCCAGCAGCTTATATGGGGACCGAAATCAGCCCCAGCATTTT
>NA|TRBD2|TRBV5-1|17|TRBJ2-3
CASSFGLAGEGTDTQYF
TGCGCCAGCAGCTTCGGACTAGCGGGGGAGGGGACAGATACGCAGTATTTT
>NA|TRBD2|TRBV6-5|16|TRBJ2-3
CASSYPSGSRTDTQYF
TGTGCCAGCAGTTACCCCAGCGGGAGTCGAACAGATACGCAGTATTTT
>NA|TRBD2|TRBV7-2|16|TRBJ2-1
CASSLEGTTAYNEQFF
TGTGCCAGCAGCTTAGAAGGGACTACCGCTTACAATGAGCAGTTCTTC
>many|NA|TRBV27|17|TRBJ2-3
CASSSGFSAGSTDTQYF
TGTGCCAGCAGTTCTGGATTTTCAGCGGGTAGCACAGATACGCAGTATTTT
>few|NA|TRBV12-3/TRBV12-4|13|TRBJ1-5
CASSFTVNQPQHF
TGTGCCAGCAGTTTTACAGTTAATCAGCCCCAGCATTTT
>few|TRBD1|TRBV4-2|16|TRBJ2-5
CASSDAGTGGQETQYF
TGTGCCAGCAGCGACGCCGGGACAGGGGGCCAAGAGACCCAGTACTTC
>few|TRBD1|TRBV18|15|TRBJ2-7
CASSIGQGPTYEQYF
TGTGCCAGCTCAATAGGACAGGGCCCGACCTACGAGCAGTACTTC
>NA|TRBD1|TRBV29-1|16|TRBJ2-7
CSVVILGTVKSYEQYF
TGCAGCGTTGTAATTTTGGGGACAGTGAAGTCCTACGAGCAGTACTTC
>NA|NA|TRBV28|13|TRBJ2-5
CASSPGPPWSQYF
TGTGCCAGCAGCCCTGGGCCCCCGTGGTCCCAGTACTTC